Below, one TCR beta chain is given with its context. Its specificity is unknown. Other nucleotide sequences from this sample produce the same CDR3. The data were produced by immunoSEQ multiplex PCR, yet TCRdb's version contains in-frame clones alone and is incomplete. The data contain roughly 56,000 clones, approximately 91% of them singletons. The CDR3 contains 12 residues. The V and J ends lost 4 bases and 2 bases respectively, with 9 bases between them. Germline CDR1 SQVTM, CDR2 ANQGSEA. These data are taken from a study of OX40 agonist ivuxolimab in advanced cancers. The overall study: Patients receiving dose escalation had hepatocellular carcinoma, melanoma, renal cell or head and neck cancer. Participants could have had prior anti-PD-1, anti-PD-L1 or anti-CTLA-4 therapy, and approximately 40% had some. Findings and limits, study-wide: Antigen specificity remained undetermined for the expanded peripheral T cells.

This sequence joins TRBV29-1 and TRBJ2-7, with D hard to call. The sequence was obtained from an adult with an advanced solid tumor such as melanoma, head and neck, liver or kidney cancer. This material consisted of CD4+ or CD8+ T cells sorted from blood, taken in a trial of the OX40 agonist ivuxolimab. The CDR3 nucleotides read TGCAGCGTTGGGGGAACCCCCTACGAGCAGTACTTC. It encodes CSVGGTPYEQYF.